The 15 T cell receptor beta chains reported below all come from one sample, sequenced in a study of response to subunit inactivated influenza vaccine (dated by TCRdb to 2016 to 2018). The library was obtained by RT-PCR. Sequenced on an Illumina HiSeq 2500. In-frame beta chains were kept once TCRdb had trimmed the public reads at Q25 with fastp and called clones with MiXCR. Every CDR3 protein is listed once, alongside the most common genes and DNA of its rows. The sample table holds approximately 230,000 distinct CDR3 sequences, of which approximately 12% were seen once. Jointly, the top ten make up over 6.5% of the sample. Source: non-naive T cells sorted from PBMCs, taken less than 15 days before vaccination. The cell subset or site label here, explained by the study, means: memory T cell fraction. These receptors were taken from a man between 50 and 59 years old who received an inactivated influenza vaccine. Donor details come from another sample of the same person, matched by shared clones.

This chain links TRBV28 with TRBJ2-2, with unresolved D. This CDR3 region has 12 residues. Germline V lookup: CDR1 MDHEN, CDR2 SYDVKM. The V and J ends lost 7 bases and 3 bases respectively, with 6 bases between them. CDR3 sequence reads: CASTQHTGELFF. The CDR3 DNA sequence: TGTGCCAGCACACAGCACACCGGGGAGCTGTTTTTT.

This clonotype was observed many times. The gene calls are TRBV20-1 and TRBJ1-5, with D possibly being TRBD1 (5 bases). Trimming removed 3 bases at V and 1 base at J, with 10 bases between. The germline V gene has CDR1 DFQATT and CDR2 SNEGSKA (reference sequence). This CDR3 is 14 amino acids long. The CDR3 loop is CSASPGLSNQPQHF. For the CDR3, the DNA is TGCAGTGCTAGCCCAGGGTTGAGCAATCAGCCCCAGCATTTT.

This clonotype appeared a few times. This chain connects TRBV7-8 to TRBJ1-5, with D perhaps matching TRBD1 (5 bases). CDR3 size: 14 residues. Germline CDR1 is SGHVS and CDR2 is FQNEAQ. The V end lost 3 bases, the J end lost 4 bases, and 10 bases lay between the germline ends. CDR3 DNA: TGTGCCAGCAGCTTTTCACAGGAGAATCAGCCCCAGCATTTT. This translates into CASSFSQENQPQHF. Variable domain in full (rest from reference TRBV7-8 and TRBJ1-5): GAGVSQSPRYKVAKRGQDVALRCDPISGHVSLFWYQQALGQGPEFLTYFQNEAQLDKSGLPSDRFFAERPEGSVSTLKIQRTQQEDSAVYLCASSFSQENQPQHFGDGTRLSIL.

In its sample, this clonotype was seen a few times. This chain connects TRBV7-2 to TRBJ2-4; D is perhaps TRBD2 (5 bases). CDR1 is SGHTA and CDR2 is FQGNSA in the germline V gene. V was clipped by 1 base and J by 8 bases, with 9 bases between them. CDR3 length: 13 amino acids. CDR3 sequence: CASSLGFGDIQYF. The DNA of the CDR3 is TGTGCCAGCAGCTTAGGATTCGGGGACATTCAGTACTTC.

By share, this clonotype ranks as medium-sized (0.01 to 0.1%). The chain uses TRBV4-2 and TRBJ2-1, with 9 bases that match TRBD1. Germline values: CDR1 LGHNA, CDR2 YNFKEQ. Trimming cost V 3 bases and J 8 bases; bases outside gene matches: 2. This CDR3 is built from 13 residues. CDR3 loop: CASSHRQGDEQFF. In nucleotides, the CDR3 is TGTGCCAGCAGCCATCGACAGGGGGATGAGCAGTTCTTC.

This clonotype was seen ten or more times. The rearrangement links TRBV5-1 to TRBJ1-1; D call uncertain. Trimming removed 3 bases at V and 0 bases at J, with 24 bases between. The CDR3 is made up of 19 amino acids. The germline V gene encodes CDR1 SGHRS and CDR2 YFSETQ. The CDR3 DNA reads as TGCGCCAGCAGCTCCGGGCGTGGATTGTTATCCCGGCTGAACACTGAAGCTTTCTTT. It codes for CASSSGRGLLSRLNTEAFF. Full variable domain (outside the CDR3, taken from reference TRBV5-1 and TRBJ1-1): KAGVTQTPRYLIKTRGQQVTLSCSPISGHRSVSWYQQTPGQGLQFLFEYFSETQRNKGNFPGRFSGRQFSNSRSEMNVSTLELGDSALYLCASSSGRGLLSRLNTEAFFGQGTRLTVV.

There are a few counts of this clonotype. The chain carries TRBV7-2 and TRBJ2-1; 7 bases align to TRBD1. The CDR3 is made up of 15 amino acids. V trimming: 5 bases; J trimming: 1 base; junction bases outside the gene matches: 5. Germline V gene sequence: CDR1 SGHTA, CDR2 FQGNSA. This CDR3 is CASSRRQGSYNEQFF. CDR3 DNA: TGTGCCAGCAGCCGTCGACAGGGTTCCTACAATGAGCAGTTCTTC.

This clonotype has just a few counts. This chain uses TRBV19 with TRBJ2-1; 7 bases are shared with TRBD1. This CDR3 has 14 residues. The ends lost 7 bases at V and 4 bases at J; junction bases unmatched: 7. Per the germline V gene, CDR1 is LNHDA and CDR2 is SQIVND (reference sequence). The CDR3 bases are TGTGCCAGTACCCAGGGGGAACAGTACAATGAGCAGTTCTTC. Its protein product is CASTQGEQYNEQFF.

The table lists this clonotype with a few counts. This chain uses TRBV11-1 with TRBJ2-1; 10 positions match TRBD1. V gave up 5 bases and J gave up 8 bases; unmatched junction bases: 6. Per the germline V gene, CDR1 is SGHAT and CDR2 is FQDESV (reference sequence). This CDR3 is built from 14 residues. The CDR3 reads CASSLDRGGDEQFF. The CDR3 nucleotides read TGTGCCAGCAGCCTGGACAGGGGGGGCGATGAGCAGTTCTTC.

This clonotype has only a few counts. The V gene is TRBV4-1, the J gene TRBJ2-7; D is ambiguous. Per germline, CDR1 MGHRA and CDR2 YSYEKL. Deletions cut 2 bases from V and 0 bases from J, with 8 bases between. CDR3 length: 14 residues. CDR3 sequence (DNA): TGCGCCAGCAGCCAATCTCCGAGCTCCTACGAGCAGTACTTC. This codes for CASSQSPSSYEQYF.

This clonotype appeared a few times. V is TRBV7-9 and J is TRBJ1-1; D is undetermined. Germline V gene sequence: CDR1 SEHNR, CDR2 FQNEAQ (reference sequence). This CDR3 spans 12 amino acids. V lost 5 bases to trimming and J lost 7 bases, with 11 bases between them. CDR3 nucleotide sequence: TGTGCCAGCAGCGATCAATACAGTGAAGCTTTCTTT. This translates into CASSDQYSEAFF.

The genes are TRBV7-8 and TRBJ1-2; 7 bases match TRBD1. Germline CDR1 SGHVS, CDR2 FQNEAQ. The ends lost 2 bases at V and 2 bases at J; junction bases unmatched: 17. The CDR3 consists of 19 residues. This CDR3 is CASSLLAGQARGLNYGYTF. The CDR3 coding sequence is TGTGCCAGCAGCTTACTCGCCGGACAGGCGAGGGGCTTAAACTATGGCTACACCTTC.

V gene TRBV3-1 combines with J gene TRBJ2-3; TRBD2 aligns across 9 bases. The germline CDR1 and CDR2 sequences are LGHDT and YNNKEL (reference sequence). The CDR3 loop spans 17 amino acids. The J segment lost 5 bases and the V segment lost 2 bases, leaving 11 bases of the junction unmatched. CDR3 in amino acids: CASSQFAGGLEIDTQYF. The CDR3 DNA is TGTGCCAGCAGCCAATTTGCGGGGGGGCTTGAAATAGATACGCAGTATTTT.

This sequence joins TRBV6-1 and TRBJ1-3; D gene ambiguous. V lost 4 bases and J 0 bases, leaving 10 bases between the germline ends. The CDR3 extends over 15 amino acids. The V gene's germline CDR1 is MNHNS and CDR2 SASEGT. The CDR3 coding sequence is TGTGCCAGCAGTGCCGGACCTTCCTCTGGAAACACCATATATTTT. It is translated as CASSAGPSSGNTIYF.

This clonotype came up many times. The chain couples TRBV12-3 or TRBV12-4 to TRBJ2-1; no clear D. V gave up 7 bases and J gave up 7 bases, with 11 bases separating them. The CDR3 loop spans 12 amino acids. Here the CDR3 DNA reads TGTGCCAGCACCCTCGGCAGGAATGAGCAGTTCTTC. Protein: CASTLGRNEQFF.